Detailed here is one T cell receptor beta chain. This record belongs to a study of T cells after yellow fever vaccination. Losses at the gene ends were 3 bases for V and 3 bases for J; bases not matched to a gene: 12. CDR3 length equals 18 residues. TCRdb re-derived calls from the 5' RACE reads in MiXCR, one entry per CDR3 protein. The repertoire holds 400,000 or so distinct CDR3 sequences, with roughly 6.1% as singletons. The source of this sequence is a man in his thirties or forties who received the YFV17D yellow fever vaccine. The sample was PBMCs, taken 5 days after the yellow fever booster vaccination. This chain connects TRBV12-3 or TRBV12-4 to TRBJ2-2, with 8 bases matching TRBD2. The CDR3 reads CASSFKRESGWDTGELFF. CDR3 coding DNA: TGTGCCAGCAGTTTCAAGCGGGAGAGCGGGTGGGACACCGGGGAGCTGTTTTTT.